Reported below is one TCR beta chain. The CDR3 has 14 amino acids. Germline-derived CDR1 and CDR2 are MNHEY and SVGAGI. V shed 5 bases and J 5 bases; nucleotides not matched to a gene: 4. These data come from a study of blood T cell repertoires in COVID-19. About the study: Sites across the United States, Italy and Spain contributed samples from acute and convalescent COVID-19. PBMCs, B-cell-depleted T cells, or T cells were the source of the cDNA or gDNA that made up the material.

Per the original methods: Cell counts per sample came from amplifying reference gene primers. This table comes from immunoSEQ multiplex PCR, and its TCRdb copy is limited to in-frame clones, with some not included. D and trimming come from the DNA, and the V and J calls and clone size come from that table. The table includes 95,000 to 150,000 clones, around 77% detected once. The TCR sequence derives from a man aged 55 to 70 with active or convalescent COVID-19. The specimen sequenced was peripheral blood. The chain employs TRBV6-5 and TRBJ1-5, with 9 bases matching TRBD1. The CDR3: CASSRGDRDQPQHF. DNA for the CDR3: TGTGCCAGCAGTAGGGGGGACAGGGATCAGCCCCAGCATTTT.